A selection of T cell receptor beta chains follows, all from one sample in a study of Graves' ophthalmopathy and Graves' hyperthyroidism. TCRdb itself ran the multiplex PCR reads through MiXCR, one entry per CDR3 protein. The sample contains some 1.1 million distinct CDR3 sequences, approximately 35% of which appear only once. The source material was peripheral blood or thyroid tissue (not recorded which). The receptors were sampled from an adult man with Graves' hyperthyroidism. The CDR3 runs from the conserved cysteine through the conserved F or W. A D gene is named only where the DNA matches it firmly. Size is omitted from some rows. Given values are once, few, many or a class for expanded clones.

clone_size: NA
v_call: TRBV7-9
d_call: NA
j_call: TRBJ2-2
cdr3_aa: CASSLFLGGNTGELFF
cdr3_nt: TGTGCCAGCAGTTTGTTTTTAGGGGGGAACACCGGGGAGCTGTTTTTT

clone_size: many
v_call: TRBV7-9
d_call: NA
j_call: TRBJ2-5
cdr3_aa: CASSSNGDSQRTQYF
cdr3_nt: TGTGCCAGCAGTTCGAATGGGGACTCCCAGAGGACCCAGTACTTC

clone_size: many
v_call: TRBV6-1
d_call: NA
j_call: TRBJ2-5
cdr3_aa: CASSGVGNQYF
cdr3_nt: TGTGCCAGCAGTGGGGTTGGGAACCAGTACTTC

clone_size: NA
v_call: TRBV7-7
d_call: NA
j_call: TRBJ2-7
cdr3_aa: CASSLSSGAGDEQYF
cdr3_nt: TGTGCTAGCAGCTTATCCTCGGGGGCTGGCGACGAGCAGTACTTC

clone_size: NA
v_call: TRBV30
d_call: NA
j_call: TRBJ2-5
cdr3_aa: CAWRGYGRETQYF
cdr3_nt: TGTGCCTGGAGAGGGTATGGTCGGGAGACCCAGTACTTC

clone_size: many
v_call: TRBV19
d_call: NA
j_call: TRBJ2-7
cdr3_aa: CASSTVQGGSYEQYF
cdr3_nt: TGTGCCAGTAGTACCGTACAGGGAGGGAGCTACGAGCAGTACTTC

clone_size: NA
v_call: TRBV2
d_call: TRBD1
j_call: TRBJ2-7
cdr3_aa: CASSQGAGTGSYEQYF
cdr3_nt: TGTGCCAGCTCCCAGGGGGCCGGGACAGGGTCCTACGAGCAGTACTTC

clone_size: NA
v_call: TRBV7-8
d_call: NA
j_call: TRBJ2-7
cdr3_aa: CASSPGSYSYEQYF
cdr3_nt: TGTGCCAGCAGCCCCGGGAGCTACTCCTACGAGCAGTACTTC

clone_size: few
v_call: TRBV6-5
d_call: TRBD1
j_call: TRBJ2-5
cdr3_aa: CASSRDRTQYF
cdr3_nt: TGTGCCAGCAGCCGGGACAGGACCCAGTACTTC

clone_size: NA
v_call: TRBV14
d_call: NA
j_call: TRBJ2-7
cdr3_aa: CASSQEKGSSSHEQYF
cdr3_nt: TGTGCCAGCAGCCAAGAGAAGGGATCCTCGTCGCACGAGCAGTACTTC

clone_size: few
v_call: TRBV24-1
d_call: TRBD2
j_call: TRBJ2-3
cdr3_aa: CATSDGLAGVSDTQYF
cdr3_nt: TGTGCCACCAGTGATGGTCTAGCGGGAGTATCAGATACGCAGTATTTT

clone_size: many
v_call: TRBV11-2
d_call: TRBD1
j_call: TRBJ2-5
cdr3_aa: CASSFNRGSGETQYF
cdr3_nt: TGTGCCAGCAGCTTCAACAGGGGGTCGGGGGAGACCCAGTACTTC

clone_size: NA
v_call: TRBV5-6
d_call: NA
j_call: TRBJ2-5
cdr3_aa: CASSVRASLETQYF
cdr3_nt: TGTGCCAGCAGCGTTAGAGCTAGCCTGGAGACCCAGTACTTC

clone_size: few
v_call: TRBV12-5
d_call: TRBD1
j_call: TRBJ2-5
cdr3_aa: CASGFDREGETQYF
cdr3_nt: TGTGCTAGTGGTTTCGACAGGGAAGGAGAGACCCAGTACTTC

clone_size: many
v_call: TRBV20-1
d_call: NA
j_call: TRBJ2-6
cdr3_aa: CSANRAVYSGANVLTF
cdr3_nt: TGCAGTGCTAACAGGGCGGTATACTCTGGGGCCAACGTCCTGACTTTC

clone_size: few
v_call: TRBV11-2
d_call: NA
j_call: TRBJ2-7
cdr3_aa: CASSFSPSVYEQYF
cdr3_nt: TGTGCCAGCAGCTTCTCGCCTAGCGTCTACGAGCAGTACTTC

clone_size: NA
v_call: TRBV19
d_call: NA
j_call: TRBJ1-3
cdr3_aa: CASSIGPARSGNTIYF
cdr3_nt: TGTGCCAGTAGTATAGGGCCGGCGCGCTCTGGAAACACCATATATTTT

clone_size: NA
v_call: TRBV2
d_call: NA
j_call: TRBJ1-5
cdr3_aa: CASRRNGLRDSNQPQHF
cdr3_nt: TGTGCCAGCCGACGAAACGGCCTCAGGGATAGCAATCAGCCCCAGCATTTT

clone_size: NA
v_call: TRBV13
d_call: TRBD1
j_call: TRBJ2-7
cdr3_aa: CASSPQGDYDEQYF
cdr3_nt: TGTGCCAGCAGCCCGCAGGGGGATTACGACGAGCAGTACTTC

clone_size: once
v_call: TRBV20-1
d_call: NA
j_call: TRBJ1-5
cdr3_aa: CSANWGGLETQHF
cdr3_nt: TGCAGTGCTAATTGGGGGGGTTTGGAGACCCAGCATTTT

clone_size: NA
v_call: TRBV9
d_call: NA
j_call: TRBJ1-3
cdr3_aa: CASSAGVSGVPGNTIYF
cdr3_nt: TGTGCCAGCAGCGCCGGCGTATCAGGGGTACCTGGAAACACCATATATTTT

clone_size: many
v_call: TRBV13
d_call: NA
j_call: TRBJ1-1
cdr3_aa: CASTRRGVQNTEAFF
cdr3_nt: TGTGCCAGCACTCGGCGGGGGGTCCAGAACACTGAAGCTTTCTTT

clone_size: once
v_call: TRBV18
d_call: NA
j_call: TRBJ1-2
cdr3_aa: CASSPADTYGYTF
cdr3_nt: TGTGCCAGCTCACCGGCCGATACGTATGGCTACACCTTC

clone_size: NA
v_call: TRBV4-2
d_call: TRBD1
j_call: TRBJ1-4
cdr3_aa: CASSQGDRALSEKLFF
cdr3_nt: TGTGCCAGCAGCCAAGGGGACAGGGCTTTGTCGGAAAAACTGTTTTTT

clone_size: NA
v_call: TRBV7-2
d_call: TRBD1
j_call: TRBJ1-2
cdr3_aa: CASRGWTGDQGYTF
cdr3_nt: TGTGCCAGCAGAGGTTGGACAGGGGATCAGGGCTACACCTTC

clone_size: NA
v_call: TRBV5-4
d_call: NA
j_call: TRBJ1-5
cdr3_aa: CASSGSSLRGRYQPQHF
cdr3_nt: TGTGCCAGCAGCGGAAGCAGCCTTCGGGGGCGGTATCAGCCCCAGCATTTT

clone_size: many
v_call: TRBV7-8
d_call: NA
j_call: TRBJ1-5
cdr3_aa: CASSLQEDQPQHF
cdr3_nt: TGTGCCAGCAGCTTACAGGAAGATCAGCCCCAGCATTTT

clone_size: NA
v_call: TRBV24-1
d_call: TRBD2
j_call: TRBJ2-5
cdr3_aa: CAAGLTKETQYF
cdr3_nt: TGTGCCGCGGGACTAACAAAAGAGACCCAGTACTTC

clone_size: NA
v_call: TRBV12-3/TRBV12-4
d_call: NA
j_call: TRBJ1-5
cdr3_aa: CASSYPAMPQPQHF
cdr3_nt: TGTGCCAGCAGTTACCCTGCGATGCCCCAGCCCCAGCATTTT

clone_size: NA
v_call: TRBV29-1
d_call: NA
j_call: TRBJ1-2
cdr3_aa: CSVAGINYGYTF
cdr3_nt: TGCAGCGTAGCTGGGATTAACTATGGCTACACCTTC